This T cell receptor beta chain was captured in a study of human thymus T cells. General study findings and limits: Among thymic and blood repertoires, usage of V and J genes appeared biased.

Generated by immunoSEQ multiplex PCR, the TCRdb table keeps only in-frame clones and is missing some. The sample has 45,000 to 50,000 clones, approximately 95% seen once; the top ten hold about 0.16%. On this clone: No antigen is known for it.

Only four of the eight donors provided an approximately 0.45-1 mL blood sample. All available leukocytes, rather than a set cell count, yielded the blood DNA. Source material: blood. This TCR derives from a girl younger than two with a congenital heart defect but otherwise immunologically healthy.

In DNA, the CDR3 is TGTGCCACCAGCAGAGCTAAAAACGGACTAACCTACAATGAGCAGTTCTTC. This translates into CATSRAKNGLTYNEQFF. V and J are TRBV15 and TRBJ2-1, with D possibly being TRBD2 (6 bases). The CDR3 contains 17 residues. The V and J ends lost 1 base and 2 bases respectively, with 15 bases between them. The germline V gene encodes CDR1 LNHNV and CDR2 YYDKDF (reference sequence).